A selection of T cell receptor beta chains follows, all from one sample in a study of cytomegalovirus exposure and HLA in healthy donors. The protocol was immunoSEQ multiplex PCR, while the TCRdb copy is restricted to in-frame clones and leaves out a portion. The sample lists over 100,000 clones; around 77% were seen once. The specimen sequenced was PBMCs. These receptors originate from a middle-aged man in good health and CMV-seropositive. CDR3s include the opening cysteine and the closing phenylalanine or tryptophan. The D gene is left open where the match is weak. Expanded clones get a size class; other rows say once, few or many, or leave the size out.

>NA|TRBJ2-1|TRBV7-3|TRBD2
TGTGCCAGCAGCTTAGGGCTAGCGGGGGCCGGGTTGTTCTTC
CASSLGLAGAGLFF
>few|TRBJ1-1|TRBV6-5|NA
TGTGCCAGTGGCGGGGGGGCAAAGGCTGAAGCTTTCTTT
CASGGGAKAEAFF
>NA|TRBJ2-5|TRBV6-6|NA
TGTGCCAGCAGGAAACGCGGGGCAGGGAAAGAGACCCAGTACTTC
CASRKRGAGKETQYF
>NA|TRBJ2-2|TRBV7-2|NA
TGTGCCAGCAGCCGGAAGGCGGCAGAAGGCGGGGAGCTGTTTTTT
CASSRKAAEGGELFF
>NA|TRBJ1-2|TRBV6-5|NA
TGTGCCAGCAGGGATATCAGGGTCACTAACTATGGCTACACCTTC
CASRDIRVTNYGYTF
>NA|TRBJ2-2|TRBV7-3|TRBD1
TGTGCCAGCAGCCTACGACAGGGTAGGAACACCGGGGAGCTGTTTTTT
CASSLRQGRNTGELFF
>NA|TRBJ1-2|TRBV20-1|NA
TGCAGTGCCCGATGGGGGGGAGGCTACACCTTC
CSARWGGGYTF
>NA|TRBJ2-5|TRBV6-1|NA
TGTGCCTCCGCCTCGAGTCCCCAAGAGACCCAGTACTTC
CASASSPQETQYF
>NA|TRBJ2-7|TRBV4-2|TRBD2
TGTGCCAGCAGCCAAACCACTAGCGGGGAGGGCTACGAGCAGTACTTC
CASSQTTSGEGYEQYF
>NA|TRBJ2-5|TRBV7-9|NA
TGTGCCAGCAGCTTAAGGCCGACTTTGGAGACCCAGTACTTC
CASSLRPTLETQYF
>NA|TRBJ2-2|TRBV27|NA
TGTGCCAGCAGCCCAAAAAGGGGCGGGGAGCTGTTTTTT
CASSPKRGGELFF
>NA|TRBJ2-7|TRBV27|TRBD2
TGTGCCAGCAGTTTGTTGACTAGCGGGGTCTCCTACGAGCAGTACTTC
CASSLLTSGVSYEQYF
>NA|TRBJ2-1|TRBV23-1|NA
TGCGCCAGCAGTCAAGAGGGATTGAAAGGAAATGAGCAGTTCTTC
CASSQEGLKGNEQFF